This T cell receptor beta chain was identified during a study of early T cells in non-severe SARS-CoV-2 infection. About the study: Sequencing used unsorted whole-blood bulk RNA, so chains lack pairing.

A few counts support this clonotype. Its antigen is not known. Study-wide results and caveats: CD4 and private specificities were missed by VDJdb matching, which favored anti-spike CD8 responses.

CDR3 length: 11 residues. Trimming removed 1 base at V and 8 bases at J, with 6 bases between. Germline V gene data show CDR1 as SGHDN and CDR2 as FVKESK. Individually, cDNA molecules had unique molecular identifiers attached to them. From the 5' RACE reads, TCRdb called clonotypes with MiXCR, one entry per CDR3 protein. The sample shows 95,000 to 150,000 distinct CDR3 sequences, under 15% of them seen only once. The sequencing sample was made of whole blood. The sequence came from an adult who was a healthcare worker with PCR-confirmed SARS-CoV-2 infection or an uninfected control (not recorded which). This chain connects TRBV14 to TRBJ2-7; D call uncertain. The CDR3 DNA is TGTGCCAGCAGCCAAGTTTCGAAGCAGTACTTC. This translates into CASSQVSKQYF.